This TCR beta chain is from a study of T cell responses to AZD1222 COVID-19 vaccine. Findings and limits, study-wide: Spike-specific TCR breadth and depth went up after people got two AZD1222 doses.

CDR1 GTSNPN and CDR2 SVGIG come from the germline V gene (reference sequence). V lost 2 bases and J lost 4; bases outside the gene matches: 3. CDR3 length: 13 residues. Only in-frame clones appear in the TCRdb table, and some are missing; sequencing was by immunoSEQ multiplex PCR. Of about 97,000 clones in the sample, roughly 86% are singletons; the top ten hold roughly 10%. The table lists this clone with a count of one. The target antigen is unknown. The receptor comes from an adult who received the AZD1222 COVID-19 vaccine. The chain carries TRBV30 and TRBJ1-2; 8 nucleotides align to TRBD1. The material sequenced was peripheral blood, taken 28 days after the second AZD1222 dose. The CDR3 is CAWSRDRPYGYTF. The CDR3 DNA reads TGTGCCTGGAGTCGGGACAGGCCCTATGGCTACACCTTC.